The rows below give T cell receptor beta chains drawn from one sample of a study of T cell responses to AZD1222 COVID-19 vaccine. Generated by immunoSEQ multiplex PCR, the TCRdb table keeps only in-frame clones and is missing some. The sample has about 150,000 clones; approximately 91% are singletons. Source: peripheral blood, taken after recovery from COVID-19. Receptors were obtained from an adult who had recovered from COVID-19. The CDR3 runs from the conserved cysteine through the conserved F or W. Each record gives: J gene, V gene, clone size, D gene, CDR3 protein, CDR3 DNA. D genes are given only for firm matches. Expanded clones are given a class, and other clones once, few, many or no size at all.

j_gene: TRBJ1-2; v_gene: TRBV27; abundance: once; d_gene: .; CDR3aa: CASRTGLNYGYTF; CDR3nt: TGTGCCAGCAGGACAGGCCTAAACTATGGCTACACCTTC
j_gene: TRBJ2-1; v_gene: TRBV7-9; abundance: .; d_gene: .; CDR3aa: CASSPPGLAHSYNEQFF; CDR3nt: TGTGCCAGCAGCCCCCCCGGGCTAGCGCACTCCTACAATGAGCAGTTCTTC
j_gene: TRBJ1-2; v_gene: TRBV4-2; abundance: .; d_gene: TRBD1; CDR3aa: CASSQDPGPGGYGYTF; CDR3nt: TGTGCCAGCAGCCAAGACCCCGGCCCAGGGGGGTATGGCTACACCTTC
j_gene: TRBJ2-4; v_gene: TRBV29-1; abundance: .; d_gene: TRBD2; CDR3aa: CSVEGTSGGKNIQYF; CDR3nt: TGCAGCGTTGAAGGGACTAGCGGGGGCAAAAACATTCAGTACTTC
j_gene: TRBJ2-2; v_gene: TRBV7-9; abundance: .; d_gene: TRBD1; CDR3aa: CASSYPGTGGTGELFF; CDR3nt: TGTGCCAGCAGCTACCCCGGGACAGGGGGCACCGGGGAGCTGTTTTTT
j_gene: TRBJ2-1; v_gene: TRBV25-1; abundance: .; d_gene: TRBD1; CDR3aa: CASSEEITGVLYNEQFF; CDR3nt: TGTGCCAGCAGTGAAGAGATAACAGGGGTTCTTTACAATGAGCAGTTCTTC
j_gene: TRBJ2-5; v_gene: TRBV5-4; abundance: .; d_gene: .; CDR3aa: CASSSFLGSKETQYF; CDR3nt: TGTGCCAGCAGCTCTTTCCTGGGCAGTAAAGAGACCCAGTACTTC
j_gene: TRBJ1-1; v_gene: TRBV5-6; abundance: .; d_gene: .; CDR3aa: CASSSEFEAFF; CDR3nt: TGTGCCAGCAGCTCGGAGTTTGAAGCTTTCTTT
j_gene: TRBJ1-3; v_gene: TRBV5-8; abundance: .; d_gene: .; CDR3aa: CASSLDRNSGNTIYF; CDR3nt: TGTGCCAGCAGCTTGGACCGAAACTCTGGAAACACCATATATTTT
j_gene: TRBJ1-2; v_gene: TRBV7-2; abundance: .; d_gene: TRBD1; CDR3aa: CASSSYRGEIYSYTF; CDR3nt: TGTGCCAGCAGCTCCTACAGGGGGGAAATCTATAGCTACACCTTC
j_gene: TRBJ1-4; v_gene: TRBV7-8; abundance: .; d_gene: .; CDR3aa: CASTKTGGPNEKLFF; CDR3nt: TGTGCCAGCACCAAAACGGGGGGGCCGAATGAAAAACTGTTTTTT
j_gene: TRBJ1-6; v_gene: TRBV12-5; abundance: .; d_gene: .; CDR3aa: CASGPDSTYSPLHF; CDR3nt: TGTGCTAGTGGTCCGGACAGCACCTATTCACCCCTCCACTTT
j_gene: TRBJ1-3; v_gene: TRBV7-9; abundance: .; d_gene: .; CDR3aa: CASSLGSGNTIYF; CDR3nt: TGTGCCAGCAGCTTGGGCTCTGGAAACACCATATATTTT
j_gene: TRBJ1-1; v_gene: TRBV7-2; abundance: .; d_gene: .; CDR3aa: CASSLAPGGYTEAFF; CDR3nt: TGTGCCAGCAGCTTAGCCCCCGGGGGTTACACTGAAGCTTTCTTT
j_gene: TRBJ2-7; v_gene: TRBV5-6; abundance: .; d_gene: .; CDR3aa: CASSLEYEQYF; CDR3nt: TGTGCCAGCAGCTTGGAATACGAGCAGTACTTC
j_gene: TRBJ2-5; v_gene: TRBV9; abundance: .; d_gene: .; CDR3aa: CASSPREYQETQYF; CDR3nt: TGTGCCAGCAGCCCTCGGGAGTACCAAGAGACCCAGTACTTC
j_gene: TRBJ1-2; v_gene: TRBV6-5; abundance: .; d_gene: .; CDR3aa: CASSPEYYGYTF; CDR3nt: TGTGCCAGCAGTCCGGAATACTATGGCTACACCTTC
j_gene: TRBJ2-1; v_gene: TRBV5-1; abundance: .; d_gene: .; CDR3aa: CASSWTGGTTSGSSNEQFF; CDR3nt: TGCGCCAGCAGCTGGACAGGGGGCACGACTAGCGGGAGTTCTAATGAGCAGTTCTTC
j_gene: TRBJ2-5; v_gene: TRBV5-1; abundance: .; d_gene: TRBD1; CDR3aa: CASSLAGDRGDF; CDR3nt: TGCGCCAGCAGCTTGGCGGGGGACAGGGGTGACTTC
j_gene: TRBJ1-6; v_gene: TRBV7-9; abundance: .; d_gene: .; CDR3aa: CASSLARTANSPLHF; CDR3nt: TGTGCCAGCAGCTTAGCTCGGACAGCAAATTCACCCCTCCACTTT
j_gene: TRBJ2-5; v_gene: TRBV5-5; abundance: .; d_gene: .; CDR3aa: CASSYGTEGRETQYF; CDR3nt: TGTGCCAGCAGCTATGGCACAGAGGGTAGGGAGACCCAGTACTTC
j_gene: TRBJ2-5; v_gene: TRBV4-3; abundance: .; d_gene: .; CDR3aa: CASSRTGRETQYF; CDR3nt: TGCGCCAGCAGCCGCACAGGGAGAGAGACCCAGTACTTC
j_gene: TRBJ2-5; v_gene: TRBV9; abundance: .; d_gene: TRBD2; CDR3aa: CASSVGSSGGTVTQYF; CDR3nt: TGTGCCAGCAGCGTAGGGAGTAGCGGGGGGACCGTAACCCAGTACTTC
j_gene: TRBJ2-3; v_gene: TRBV7-8; abundance: once; d_gene: .; CDR3aa: CASSSTSPRTDTQYF; CDR3nt: TGTGCCAGCAGCAGCACTAGCCCCCGCACAGATACGCAGTATTTT
j_gene: TRBJ2-6; v_gene: TRBV19; abundance: .; d_gene: TRBD2; CDR3aa: CASSFLAGGSSGANVLTF; CDR3nt: TGTGCCAGTAGTTTCCTAGCGGGGGGCAGCTCTGGGGCCAACGTCCTGACTTTC
j_gene: TRBJ2-1; v_gene: TRBV7-9; abundance: once; d_gene: .; CDR3aa: CASSLGESYNNEQFF; CDR3nt: TGTGCCAGCAGCTTAGGTGAGAGTTATAACAATGAGCAGTTCTTC
j_gene: TRBJ2-7; v_gene: TRBV7-9; abundance: few; d_gene: .; CDR3aa: CASRLIQGTSYEQYF; CDR3nt: TGTGCCAGCAGGCTCATTCAGGGAACTTCCTACGAGCAGTACTTC
j_gene: TRBJ1-4; v_gene: TRBV5-4; abundance: .; d_gene: TRBD1; CDR3aa: CASSRGQVATNEKLFF; CDR3nt: TGTGCCAGCAGCCGGGGACAGGTGGCAACTAATGAAAAACTGTTTTTT
j_gene: TRBJ2-5; v_gene: TRBV12-1; abundance: .; d_gene: .; CDR3aa: CASSTRTSGETQYF; CDR3nt: TGTGCCAGCAGCACCCGGACTAGCGGAGAGACCCAGTACTTC
j_gene: TRBJ2-1; v_gene: TRBV28; abundance: once; d_gene: TRBD2; CDR3aa: CASSSGLGLREQFF; CDR3nt: TGTGCCAGCAGTTCTGGACTAGGGTTGAGGGAGCAGTTCTTC
j_gene: TRBJ2-3; v_gene: TRBV2; abundance: few; d_gene: TRBD2; CDR3aa: CASRRDYYTDTQYF; CDR3nt: TGTGCCAGCAGACGGGACTACTACACAGATACGCAGTATTTT
j_gene: TRBJ1-3; v_gene: TRBV9; abundance: few; d_gene: .; CDR3aa: CASTRAGSLGGNTIYF; CDR3nt: TGTGCCAGCACCCGTGCGGGGAGCTTGGGAGGAAACACCATATATTTT
j_gene: TRBJ1-2; v_gene: TRBV9; abundance: .; d_gene: TRBD1; CDR3aa: CASNSDRDREDYGYTF; CDR3nt: TGTGCCAGCAATTCTGACCGGGACAGGGAAGACTATGGCTACACCTTC
j_gene: TRBJ1-4; v_gene: TRBV3-1/TRBV3-2; abundance: .; d_gene: TRBD1; CDR3aa: CASTQRQGGEKLFF; CDR3nt: TGTGCCAGCACCCAGAGACAGGGGGGTGAAAAACTGTTTTTT
j_gene: TRBJ1-4; v_gene: TRBV10-3; abundance: .; d_gene: TRBD1; CDR3aa: CAISETQGSNEKLFF; CDR3nt: TGTGCCATCAGTGAGACACAGGGGAGTAATGAAAAACTGTTTTTT
j_gene: TRBJ1-1; v_gene: TRBV7-3; abundance: .; d_gene: TRBD1; CDR3aa: CASSSTGYYTEAFF; CDR3nt: TGTGCCAGCAGCTCGACAGGGTACTACACTGAAGCTTTCTTT
j_gene: TRBJ1-1; v_gene: TRBV7-3; abundance: .; d_gene: .; CDR3aa: CASSSGSAIAGHTEAFF; CDR3nt: TGTGCCAGCAGCTCTGGGAGCGCCATTGCTGGTCACACTGAAGCTTTCTTT
j_gene: TRBJ2-1; v_gene: TRBV6-2/TRBV6-3; abundance: .; d_gene: .; CDR3aa: CASSGDNSYNEQFF; CDR3nt: TGTGCCAGCAGCGGGGACAATTCCTACAATGAGCAGTTCTTC
j_gene: TRBJ1-3; v_gene: TRBV19; abundance: .; d_gene: TRBD1; CDR3aa: CASSANRGLGNTIYF; CDR3nt: TGTGCCAGTAGTGCTAACAGGGGGCTCGGAAACACCATATATTTT
j_gene: TRBJ1-2; v_gene: TRBV2; abundance: once; d_gene: .; CDR3aa: CASSEARRDSYGYTF; CDR3nt: TGTGCCAGCAGCGAAGCCAGACGGGACTCCTATGGCTACACCTTC
j_gene: TRBJ1-2; v_gene: TRBV5-1; abundance: .; d_gene: .; CDR3aa: CASSLDASLYTF; CDR3nt: TGCGCCAGCAGCTTGGACGCAAGCCTCTACACCTTC
j_gene: TRBJ2-1; v_gene: TRBV6-5; abundance: .; d_gene: TRBD2; CDR3aa: CASSLAELSYNEQFF; CDR3nt: TGTGCCAGCAGTCTAGCGGAGCTCTCCTACAATGAGCAGTTCTTC
j_gene: TRBJ1-5; v_gene: TRBV2; abundance: .; d_gene: .; CDR3aa: CASSRQLNQPQHF; CDR3nt: TGTGCCAGCAGTCGACAGCTAAATCAGCCCCAGCATTTT